These 8 T cell receptor beta chains were all obtained from the same sample, sequenced in a study of cytomegalovirus exposure and HLA in healthy donors. The PCR contained 60 Vbeta and 13 Jbeta primers. Clones were sequenced by immunoSEQ multiplex PCR, and TCRdb holds only the in-frame ones, with some missing. The sample lists 150,000 to 200,000 clones, about 90% seen once, with around 0.21% in the top ten. Sequenced: PBMCs. The receptors were gathered from a girl under two years old in good health and CMV-seronegative.

The chain links TRBV7-2 to TRBJ2-1; the D is unclear. Germline V gives CDR1 SGHTA, CDR2 FQGNSA. CDR3 size: 13 residues. With 5 bases removed from V and 4 bases from J, the gap between germline ends came to 9 bases. Written as DNA, the CDR3 is TGTGCCAGCAGCACCGAACGGTACAATGAGCAGTTCTTC. Protein product: CASSTERYNEQFF.

A note on this clone: One end of the junction varies from germline; a read error may be responsible. Written as DNA, the CDR3 is TGTGCCAGCAGTTACCGAATCTCAGAGGCCCAGTACTTC. Encoded protein: CASSYRISEAQYF. V usage is TRBV6-5 and J usage is TRBJ2-5; D gene uncertain. Germline-derived CDR1 and CDR2 are MNHEY and SVGAGI. The CDR3 loop spans 13 amino acids.

V gene TRBV4-2 combines with J gene TRBJ2-2, with D unresolved. V lost 3 bases and J 8 bases, leaving 7 bases between the germline ends. CDR3 size: 12 residues. CDR1 and CDR2 from the germline V gene are LGHNA and YNFKEQ. CDR3: CASSHGRGELFF. CDR3 coding DNA: TGTGCCAGCAGCCATGGTAGAGGGGAGCTGTTTTTT.

This sequence joins TRBV6-5 and TRBJ1-2; no definite D call. Germline V lookup: CDR1 MNHEY, CDR2 SVGAGI. This CDR3 contains 13 residues. Trimming took 4 bases from V and 3 from J, leaving 9 bases between them. The chain's CDR3 is CASSSPGDYGYTF. Written as DNA, the CDR3 is TGTGCCAGCAGTTCGCCGGGTGACTATGGCTACACCTTC.

The rearrangement links TRBV4-1 to TRBJ1-6; D not resolved. Germline V lookup: CDR1 MGHRA, CDR2 YSYEKL. This CDR3 is built from 19 residues. V dropped 0 bases and J dropped 1 base, with 16 bases sitting between them. The CDR3 region has the DNA TGCGCCAGCAGCCAAGAAGGCAGGCCCGGTATATCCTATAATTCACCCCTCCACTTT. Translation gives CASSQEGRPGISYNSPLHF.

Only one count was recorded for this clone. V and J are TRBV30 and TRBJ2-3, with D possibly matching TRBD1 (5 bases). CDR3 length: 16 amino acids. Trimming pared 2 bases from V and 0 bases from J, leaving 15 bases between. The germline V gene has CDR1 GTSNPN and CDR2 SVGIG (reference sequence). The CDR3 DNA reads as TGTGCCTGGAGTCCGGACACTACCTCTAGCACAGATACGCAGTATTTT. Protein sequence: CAWSPDTTSSTDTQYF.

The chain combines TRBV6-1 with TRBJ2-3; D call uncertain. This CDR3 is 14 amino acids long. Per the germline V gene, CDR1 is MNHNS and CDR2 is SASEGT. V lost 1 base and J 4 bases, leaving 9 bases between the germline ends. Written as DNA, the CDR3 is TGTGCCAGCAGTGAAGGTGGCAAGTCAGATACGCAGTATTTT. It yields the protein CASSEGGKSDTQYF.

V gene TRBV29-1 combines with J gene TRBJ1-1, with D unclear. This CDR3 spans 9 amino acids. V lost 6 bases and J lost 8, with 7 bases in between. Germline V gives CDR1 SQVTM, CDR2 ANQGSEA. CDR3 DNA sequence: TGCAGCGTCCGCGGCGAAGCTTTCTTT. This translates into CSVRGEAFF.